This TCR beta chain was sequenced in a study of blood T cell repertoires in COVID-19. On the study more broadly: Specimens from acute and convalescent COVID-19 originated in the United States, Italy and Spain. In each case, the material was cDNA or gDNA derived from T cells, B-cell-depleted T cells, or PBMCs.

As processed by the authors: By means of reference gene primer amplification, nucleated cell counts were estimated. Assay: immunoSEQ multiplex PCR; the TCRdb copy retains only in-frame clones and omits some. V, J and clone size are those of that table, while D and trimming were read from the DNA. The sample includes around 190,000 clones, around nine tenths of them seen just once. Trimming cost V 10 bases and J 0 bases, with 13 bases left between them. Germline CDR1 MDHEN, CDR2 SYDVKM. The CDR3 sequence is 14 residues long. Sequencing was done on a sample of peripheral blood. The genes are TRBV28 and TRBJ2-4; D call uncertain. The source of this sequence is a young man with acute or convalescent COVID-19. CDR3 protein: CATGRLLAKNIQYF. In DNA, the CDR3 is TGTGCCACTGGTCGGTTACTAGCCAAAAACATTCAGTACTTC.